These 9 T cell receptor beta chains came from one sample sequenced in a study of post-analysis software for immune sequencing data. Study-level findings and limits: In patients, TRBV5-6, TRBV5-1 and TRBV20-1 belonged to five TRBV segments found more frequently than in controls.

Carried by the TCR beta cDNA libraries were unique molecular identifiers. Via MiXCR, TCRdb re-called the PCR reads, giving one row per CDR3 protein. The sample includes roughly 540,000 distinct CDR3 sequences, around 34% of them seen just once. No antigen has been assigned to these receptors. The sequenced sample was blood. These receptors were collected from a girl aged 2-17 years with multiple sclerosis.

This clonotype was observed a few times. The rearrangement joins TRBV10-3 to TRBJ2-5; 8 nucleotides agree with TRBD1. Germline CDR1 ENHRY, CDR2 SYGVKD. The CDR3 is 14 amino acids. V shed 2 bases and J 5 bases; nucleotides not matched to a gene: 4. The CDR3 bases are TGTGCCATCAGTGAGGGACAGGGTGGGGAGACCCAGTACTTC. Its protein product is CAISEGQGGETQYF.

This clonotype was counted at least ten times. The chain links TRBV10-1 to TRBJ2-1; D uncertain. Germline CDR1 and CDR2: WNHNN and SYGVQD (reference sequence). Trimming removed 5 bases from V and 4 bases from J, with 6 bases in between. The CDR3 extends over 12 amino acids. The DNA of the CDR3 is TGCGCCAGCAGTCGTTCTTACAATGAGCAGTTCTTC. Its protein product is CASSRSYNEQFF.

The chain carries TRBV10-3 and TRBJ1-2, with D unclear. The CDR3 has 13 amino acids. Germline V gene lookup returns CDR1 ENHRY and CDR2 SYGVKD. With 0 bases removed from V and 5 bases from J, the gap between germline ends came to 7 bases. The CDR3 nucleotides are TGTGCCATCAGTGAGTCGTATGGGTATGGCTACACCTTC. As protein: CAISESYGYGYTF.

The table lists this clonotype with a few counts. The chain uses TRBV9 and TRBJ2-1; 11 bases map to TRBD2. The CDR3 is made up of 17 amino acids. Germline V gene sequence: CDR1 SGDLS, CDR2 YYNGEE. V shed 4 bases, J shed 7 bases, and the junction held 13 bases outside the gene matches. CDR3 coding DNA: TGTGCCAGCAGCCCACTTTTTAGCGGGGGGGCTTTTAATGAGCAGTTCTTC. Translating it yields CASSPLFSGGAFNEQFF.

This clonotype was recorded a few times. The chain uses TRBV4-1 and TRBJ2-3; the D is unclear. The germline V gene has CDR1 MGHRA and CDR2 YSYEKL. Trimming pared 4 bases from V and 8 bases from J, leaving 13 bases between. The CDR3 totals 13 residues. The CDR3 reads CASSLEPSGTQYF. CDR3 in DNA: TGCGCCAGCAGCCTGGAGCCGTCGGGTACGCAGTATTTT.

The V call is TRBV11-1, the J call TRBJ2-7; no definite D call. This CDR3 has 15 amino acids. Trimming cost V 5 bases and J 2 bases, with 16 bases left between them. The germline CDR1 and CDR2 sequences are SGHAT and FQDESV (reference sequence). CDR3 residues: CASSEWKGSAYEQYF. The DNA for the CDR3 is TGTGCCAGCAGCGAATGGAAGGGTTCAGCCTACGAGCAGTACTTC.

This clonotype was seen a few times. The gene calls are TRBV15 and TRBJ2-5; D ambiguous. The ends were cut back, 0 bases at V and 5 bases at J, with 13 bases in the middle. CDR1 is LNHNV and CDR2 is YYDKDF in the germline V gene (reference sequence). CDR3 length: 15 amino acids. In DNA form, the CDR3 reads TGTGCCACCAGCAGAGATCGGAATACCCCGGAGACCCAGTACTTC. Amino acids: CATSRDRNTPETQYF.

This clonotype was recorded a few times. The chain links TRBV27 to TRBJ1-5; perhaps TRBD1 as D (5 bases). From germline, CDR1 is MNHEY and CDR2 SMNVEV (reference sequence). Trimming took off 10 bases at V and 8 bases at J, with 21 bases between the two ends. The length of the CDR3 is 14 residues. The CDR3 nucleotides read TGTGCCACAGCATTAGGGACTCACGGGGAGCCCCAGCATTTT. This codes for CATALGTHGEPQHF.

The chain links TRBV9 to TRBJ2-3, with D tentatively TRBD1 or TRBD2 (5 bases each). The V and J ends lost 4 bases and 2 bases respectively, with 17 bases between them. Germline loops: CDR1 SGDLS, CDR2 YYNGEE. CDR3 size: 16 residues. This CDR3 reads CASSSRDQGTTDTQYF. CDR3 DNA: TGTGCCAGCAGCAGCCGGGACCAGGGAACCACAGATACGCAGTATTTT.